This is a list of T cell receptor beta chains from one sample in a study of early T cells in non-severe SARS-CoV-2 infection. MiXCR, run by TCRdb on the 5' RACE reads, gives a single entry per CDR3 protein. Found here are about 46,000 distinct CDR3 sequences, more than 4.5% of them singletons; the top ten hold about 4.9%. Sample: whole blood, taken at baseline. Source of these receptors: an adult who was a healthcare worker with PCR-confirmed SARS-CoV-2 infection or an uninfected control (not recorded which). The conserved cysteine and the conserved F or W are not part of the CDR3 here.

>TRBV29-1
SVSGRGTEAF
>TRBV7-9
TSSRVGGRFYEQY
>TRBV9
ASNRDGAWETQY
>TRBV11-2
ASSPAGGGNQPQH
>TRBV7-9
ASSSTKGVEPYEQY
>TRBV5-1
ASSDGTAPQKKETQY
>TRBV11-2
ASSFHWGPMNTEAF
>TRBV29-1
SVEDPEREGYEQY
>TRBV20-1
SAREIGAPYNEQF
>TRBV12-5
ASGQEGNEQF
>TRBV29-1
SVARQSSYEQY
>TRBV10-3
AISELADEQY
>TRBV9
ASTMSTLANYGYT
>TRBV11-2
ASSHVGLEPTQY
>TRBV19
ASSIAGTGKNIQY
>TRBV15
ATSSSRGPNSPLH
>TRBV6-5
ASSNPGVYEQY
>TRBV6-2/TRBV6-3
ASRDYEQY
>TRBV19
ATSGAITTYEQY
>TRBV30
AWSPDVSSGNTIY
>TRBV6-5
ASSRGGGRAPEQF
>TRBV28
ASSSYTGGGNQPQH
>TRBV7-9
ASSDGQTPNEKLF
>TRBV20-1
SATGLAGLYEQY
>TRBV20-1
SAFTRTSGKKGTDTQY
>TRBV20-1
SAADHTDTQY
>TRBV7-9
ASSLPGRGDTQY
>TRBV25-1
ASSFPQSVSSYNEQF
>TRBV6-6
ASSYNRQGIAKNIQY
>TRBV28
ASSYPGTSYEQY
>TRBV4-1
ASSHPTSETQY
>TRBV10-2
ASSGLAGAANEQF
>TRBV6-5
ASSYSPTTSAF
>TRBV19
ASSTTSNSGANVLT
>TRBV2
ASSGVQGGYEQY
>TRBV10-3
AISGDDYSGNTIY
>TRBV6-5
ASTRQGNEQF
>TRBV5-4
ASSFLSFGGNYNEQF
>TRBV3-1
ASSVSASYEQY
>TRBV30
AWSVGGAAYEQY
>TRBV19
ASIRSAGSSYNEQF
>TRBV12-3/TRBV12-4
ASSPKGWGTNEQF
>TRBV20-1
SARDQSNGGEKLF
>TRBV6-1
ASSEQGENTGELF
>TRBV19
ASMGTGRFSPSTDTQY
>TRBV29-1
SVGRGQGEGEQF
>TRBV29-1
SVVGSGTDTQY
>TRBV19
ASTGRETQY
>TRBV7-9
APAGPQANTGELF
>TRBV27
ASSGTLGTEAF
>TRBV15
ATSRVEWGADEQF
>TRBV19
ATRSGSGFSYNEQF
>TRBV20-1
SAWDNNNEQF
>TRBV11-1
ASSWTLTAQETQY
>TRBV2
ASSIYGQGNEQY
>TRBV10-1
ASSLDRLDEQY
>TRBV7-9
ASSSTNRDPNQPQH